The 23 T cell receptor beta chains below were found in one sample sequenced in a study of T cell responses to AZD1222 COVID-19 vaccine. Here immunoSEQ multiplex PCR was the method, and the copy in TCRdb shows in-frame clones only, minus some. The sample holds tens of thousands of clones, roughly 87% seen once. Source: peripheral blood, taken 28 days after the second AZD1222 dose. These receptors originate from an adult who received the AZD1222 COVID-19 vaccine.

This chain joins TRBV10-3 and TRBJ2-2; D is ambiguous. In germline, CDR1 is ENHRY, CDR2 SYGVKD. The V and J ends lost 8 bases and 5 bases respectively, with 6 bases between them. This CDR3 is 11 amino acids long. The CDR3 DNA is TGTGCCATCGGTATAACCGGGGAGCTGTTTTTT. Its protein product is CAIGITGELFF.

The chain combines TRBV7-9 with TRBJ1-1; D not certain. V lost 2 bases to trimming and J lost 2 bases, with 9 bases between them. The CDR3 is 14 amino acids. Germline values: CDR1 SEHNR, CDR2 FQNEAQ (reference sequence). The CDR3 DNA reads as TGTGCCAGCAGCTTATATGACCTTAACACTGAAGCTTTCTTT. Amino acids: CASSLYDLNTEAFF. Filled out from reference TRBV7-9 and TRBJ1-1, the complete variable domain reads DTGVSQNPRHKITKRGQNVTFRCDPISEHNRLYWYRQTLGQGPEFLTYFQNEAQLEKSRLLSDRFSAERPKGSFSTLEIQRTEQGDSAMYLCASSLYDLNTEAFFGQGTRLTVV.

V gene TRBV6-5 combines with J gene TRBJ2-5; no reliable D call. This CDR3 has 13 amino acids. Germline lookup yields CDR1 MNHEY and CDR2 SVGAGI. Trimming took 2 bases from V and 0 from J, leaving 4 bases between them. The CDR3 DNA reads as TGTGCCAGCAGTTACGACTACCAAGAGACCCAGTACTTC. Translated: CASSYDYQETQYF.

The J gene is TRBJ1-1, the V gene TRBV27; 9 nucleotides align to TRBD1. The CDR3 loop spans 15 amino acids. Trimming at V came to 5 bases and at J to 4 bases, leaving 8 bases not matched to a gene. Germline V gene sequence: CDR1 MNHEY, CDR2 SMNVEV (reference sequence). The CDR3 coding sequence is TGTGCCAGCAGTCGCTGGACAGGGGAGGGCACTGAAGCTTTCTTT. It specifies CASSRWTGEGTEAFF.

The rearrangement uses TRBV28 and TRBJ1-5; no clear D. This CDR3 region has 16 residues. The V and J ends lost 10 bases and 0 bases respectively, with 19 bases between them. Germline lookup yields CDR1 MDHEN and CDR2 SYDVKM. This CDR3 reads CATQPDGIYSNQPQHF. The DNA of the CDR3 is TGTGCCACCCAACCGGACGGAATATATAGCAATCAGCCCCAGCATTTT. Filled out from reference TRBV28 and TRBJ1-5, the complete variable domain reads DVKVTQSSRYLVKRTGEKVFLECVQDMDHENMFWYRQDPGLGLRLIYFSYDVKMKEKGDIPEGYSVSREKKERFSLILESASTNQTSMYLCATQPDGIYSNQPQHFGDGTRLSIL.

The chain employs TRBV12-3 or TRBV12-4 and TRBJ2-5; no reliable D call. V lost 6 bases and J lost 5, with 13 bases in between. The CDR3 consists of 13 residues. The CDR3 DNA reads TGTGCCAGCAGAATCAGGTTGGGTGAGACCCAGTACTTC. As protein: CASRIRLGETQYF.

The chain joins TRBV11-2 to TRBJ2-7; D possibly uses TRBD1 or TRBD2 (6 bases each). The CDR3 is 15 amino acids. Trimming removed 5 bases from V and 2 bases from J, with 16 bases in between. CDR1 is SGHAT and CDR2 is FQNNGV in the germline V gene. The CDR3 nucleotides are TGTGCCAGCAGCCTGCGGGCAGGGGAGGCCTACGAGCAGTACTTC. Protein: CASSLRAGEAYEQYF.

The chain couples TRBV10-3 to TRBJ2-5; D is possibly TRBD1 (5 bases). The CDR3 loop spans 13 amino acids. Germline V CDR1 and CDR2: ENHRY, SYGVKD. V was clipped by 8 bases and J by 4 bases, with 14 bases between them. CDR3 sequence: CAIAPRAVETQYF. DNA for the CDR3: TGTGCCATCGCCCCCAGGGCGGTAGAGACCCAGTACTTC.

The J gene is TRBJ2-7, the V gene TRBV12-5; TRBD2 agrees at 10 bases. Germline-derived CDR1 and CDR2 are LGHNT and FRNRAP. V was clipped by 1 base and J by 4 bases; unmatched bases: 13. The CDR3 loop spans 18 amino acids. Here the CDR3 DNA reads TGTGCTAGTGGTTTGGAGCGGGGGCTAGCGGGAGAATTATACGAGCAGTACTTC. Its translation is CASGLERGLAGELYEQYF.

The rearrangement links TRBV21-1 to TRBJ1-5; the D call of TRBD1 is as the table states it, not checked on the DNA. TRBV21-1 is designated a pseudogene. The CDR3 extends over 15 amino acids. CDR3 bases: TGTGCCAGCAGCAAAGTAAGGGACAGAAATCAGCCCCAGCATTTT. It specifies CASSKVRDRNQPQHF.

The J gene is TRBJ1-2, the V gene TRBV11-3, with D maybe TRBD1 (5 bases). The CDR3 runs to 14 residues. Germline assignment: CDR1 SGHNT and CDR2 YENEEA. V was shortened by 1 base and J by 2 bases, with 8 bases between the two germline ends. The CDR3 DNA sequence: TGTGCCAGCAGCTTAGGGACACGAAACTATGGCTACACCTTC. This codes for CASSLGTRNYGYTF.

The CDR3 DNA follows: TGTGCCAGCAGTGCAACCTCGAACACTGAAGCTTTCTTT. Amino acid sequence: CASSATSNTEAFF. The chain has TRBV6-4 and TRBJ1-1; no reliable D call. CDR1 is MRHNA, CDR2 SNTAGT, per germline. V was cut by 4 bases and J by 1 base, with 7 bases left in between. The CDR3 has 13 residues.

The chain combines TRBV2 with TRBJ2-5; no clear D. Deletions cut 4 bases from V and 5 bases from J, with 11 bases between. This CDR3 region has 13 residues. CDR1 and CDR2 (germline): SNHLY, FYNNEI. The CDR3 nucleotides are TGTGCCAGCAGTGGCGACTCCCCGGAGACCCAGTACTTC. The encoded protein is CASSGDSPETQYF.

The rearrangement uses TRBV5-1 and TRBJ1-2; D is unclear. CDR1 is SGHRS and CDR2 is YFSETQ in the germline V gene. The CDR3 runs to 15 residues. V lost 2 bases and J 8 bases, leaving 19 bases between the germline ends. DNA of the CDR3: TGCGCCAGCAGCTTAAATGCCGGGCCCCGGAAGGGCTACACCTTC. Translated: CASSLNAGPRKGYTF.

The chain couples TRBV28 to TRBJ2-7; unclear D gene. Germline assignment: CDR1 MDHEN and CDR2 SYDVKM. The CDR3 is made up of 15 amino acids. Trimming shortened V by 2 bases and J by 0 bases, and 11 bases separated the two germline ends. CDR3 sequence: CASSLSGWSSYEQYF. CDR3 in DNA: TGTGCCAGCAGTTTAAGTGGATGGAGCTCCTACGAGCAGTACTTC.

The rearrangement links TRBV12-3 or TRBV12-4 to TRBJ2-1; no definite D call. V lost 10 bases and J lost 0, with 4 bases in between. This CDR3 region has 11 residues. CDR3 DNA: TGTGCCATTGCCTCCTACAATGAGCAGTTCTTC. This encodes CAIASYNEQFF.

The chain recombines TRBV11-2 with TRBJ1-3, with TRBD1 as a possible D gene (5 bases). Germline CDR1 and CDR2: SGHAT and FQNNGV. V lost 0 bases and J 8 bases, leaving 8 bases between the germline ends. The CDR3 is made up of 13 amino acids. This CDR3 is CASSLEVGDTIYF. In DNA, the CDR3 is TGTGCCAGCAGCTTAGAAGTAGGGGACACCATATATTTT.

CDR3 DNA sequence: TGCGCCAGCAGCCAAGATTCAGCAGGGTCCTTTGGCTACACCTTC. As protein: CASSQDSAGSFGYTF. The gene calls are TRBV4-1 and TRBJ1-2; D is possibly TRBD1 (5 bases). The CDR3 length is 15 residues. The germline V and J ends were trimmed by 0 bases and 7 bases, with 15 bases remaining between them. Germline assignment: CDR1 MGHRA and CDR2 YSYEKL.

J is TRBJ2-7 and V is TRBV4-1; no reliable D call. The CDR3 is 15 residues long. V was clipped by 4 bases and J by 6 bases, with 19 bases between them. Looked up from germline, CDR1 is MGHRA and CDR2 is YSYEKL. The CDR3 spells CASSLRLTEEREQYF. The CDR3 DNA follows: TGCGCCAGCAGCCTGAGACTCACTGAGGAACGCGAGCAGTACTTC.

The rearrangement links TRBV5-5 to TRBJ2-7; D is possibly TRBD1 or TRBD2 (6 bases each). Deletions cut 0 bases from V and 3 bases from J, with 13 bases between. CDR3 length: 15 residues. Germline assignment: CDR1 SGHKS and CDR2 YYEKEE (reference sequence). The CDR3 coding sequence is TGTGCCAGCAGCTTGGTGGGGGGCCCCCGCTACGAGCAGTACTTC. Amino acids: CASSLVGGPRYEQYF. The complete variable domain, with remaining parts taken from reference TRBV5-5 and TRBJ2-7, reads DAGVTQSPTHLIKTRGQQVTLRCSPISGHKSVSWYQQVLGQGPQFIFQYYEKEERGRGNFPDRFSARQFPNYSSELNVNALLLGDSALYLCASSLVGGPRYEQYFGPGTRLTVT.

This rearrangement joins TRBV11-2 to TRBJ1-6, with D maybe TRBD1 (6 bases). From germline, CDR1 is SGHAT and CDR2 FQNNGV. Trimming cost V 5 bases and J 8 bases, with 13 bases left between them. CDR3 length equals 14 residues. CDR3 region: CASSLQGSDSPLHF. The CDR3 DNA sequence: TGTGCCAGCAGCCTACAGGGTTCGGATTCACCCCTCCACTTT.

V gene TRBV14 combines with J gene TRBJ2-1; 11 bases fit TRBD2. The ends lost 5 bases at V and 7 bases at J; junction bases unmatched: 10. Germline assignment: CDR1 SGHDN and CDR2 FVKESK. The CDR3 length is 16 residues. CDR3 in amino acids: CASSTLLAGAWNEQFF. DNA for the CDR3: TGTGCCAGCAGCACTCTACTAGCGGGAGCATGGAATGAGCAGTTCTTC.

The CDR3, as DNA: TGCGCCAGCAGCCAAGCGAAGGGGATAGACAGGGACTACAATGAGCAGTTCTTC. Its protein product is CASSQAKGIDRDYNEQFF. The rearrangement uses TRBV4-1 and TRBJ2-1, with TRBD1 identical over 7 bases. The CDR3 spans 18 residues. The trim removed 1 base at V and 3 bases at J, leaving 12 bases unmatched. Germline V gene data show CDR1 as MGHRA and CDR2 as YSYEKL.